The entry below gives a single TCR beta chain sequence along with its context. Its antigen is currently not known. Base qualities are not provided; no much larger clone lies one nucleotide away. The immunoSEQ Assay, a bias-controlled multiplex PCR, was used to amplify TCRbeta CDR3 regions from genomic DNA. As for the authors' bioinformatics: The number of nucleated cells in each sample was estimated by amplification of reference gene primers within the assay. Sequence reads were collapsed and filtered to measure the absolute abundance of every unique TCRbeta CDR3 rearrangement. For each sample, productive Simpson clonality was calculated as the square root of Simpson's diversity index across productive rearrangements. TCRdb retrieved this table from immuneACCESS and kept in-frame rearrangements only. Not all clones are present; in checked studies, unresolved V genes account for under half, and no reason is known for the remainder. The V and J calls and the clone size are those of that table, but D and trimming were determined from the DNA. Present in this sample are some 300,000 clones, around 91% of which were seen just once. The top ten clones comprise approximately 9.8% of the sample.

Cut back by 3 bases and 0 bases, the V and J ends lie 6 bases apart. CDR1 DFQATT and CDR2 SNEGSKA are derived from the germline V gene (reference sequence). From the cysteine up to the phenylalanine, the CDR3 has a length of 13 residues. The kept DNA is CDR3 alone, 39 bases in frame from the first base. The data are from a study of blood T cell repertoires in COVID-19 (dated by TCRdb to the early 2020s). Background on the whole study: The collaborator samples originated in the United States, Italy and Spain and spanned the acute and convalescent phases of COVID-19. The dataset comprised deeply sampled blood TCRbeta repertoires from subjects exposed to, actively infected with, or recovered from COVID-19. HLA class I and class II types, where available, came from metadata supplied by the sample provider rather than from assay-based typing. The repertoires were made available in a free public database intended to serve as a resource for research on the immune response to SARS-CoV-2. The material from the prospective study consisted of cDNA or gDNA derived from T cells, B-cell-depleted T cells, or PBMCs. Sample metadata almost always included a de-identified subject ID, COVID-19 status, age in years and sex. The samples were drawn from two sources: the first 160 participants of the ongoing ImmuneRACE study, and 1,254 subjects contributed by 6 global collaborators.

Broad study findings and their caveats: Clinical and demographic metadata were provided uncurated, with the amount varying by source and participant.

In the prospective study, participants were 18 to 89 years old, resided in approximately 22 geographic areas of the United States, and were enrolled through a virtual design. Cohort assignment in the prospective study relied on participant-reported clinical history from a screening survey and a study questionnaire. ImmuneRACE Cohort 3 recovered participants were defined by two consecutive negative NP/OP PCR tests, healthcare professional clearance, or symptom resolution. Each participant in the prospective study had whole blood, serum and a nasopharyngeal or oropharyngeal swab collected by mobile phlebotomists. Over a roughly 2-month period, participants in the prospective study had the option of providing additional blood draws and questionnaires. Blood samples from the prospective study were shipped frozen or at room temperature prior to DNA extraction.

The chain uses TRBV20-1 and TRBJ1-3, with the D gene not clear enough to name. The material sequenced was PBMCs or T cells enriched from blood (not recorded which). This clonotype was obtained from a middle-aged woman who had recovered from COVID-19. The DNA sequence reads TGCAGTGCTAGTACTGACTCTGGAAACACCATATATTTT. Translated, this is CSASTDSGNTIYF.